The clone carrying this TCR beta chain was recorded many times. The antigen remains undetermined. Patients counted as stable if ophthalmopathy did not develop within 18 months. The PBMCs studied were ones that came from about 10 ml fresh peripheral blood. Germline V gene lookup returns CDR1 LGHDT and CDR2 YNNKEL (reference sequence). V was clipped by 4 bases and J by 2 bases, with 18 bases between them. The CDR3 loop spans 16 amino acids. This specimen belongs to a study of T cells in Graves' hyperthyroidism and ophthalmopathy. Findings of the study overall: Model output signaled ophthalmopathy a median approximately 6.2 months ahead of onset. Most expanded thyroid clonotypes above 0.001 recurred in blood.

RNA transcripts were the template for amplifying TCR beta CDR3 regions. A set of HTBI primers served as the primers for a first-round RT-PCR of the TCR CDR3. TCRdb analysed the multiplex PCR reads with MiXCR anew, one entry per CDR3 protein. The data show more than 300,000 distinct CDR3 sequences, around 14% seen once. What was sequenced was blood. The receptor was derived from a woman in her late teens or twenties with Graves' hyperthyroidism. The chain employs TRBV3-1 and TRBJ2-7; D is tentatively TRBD1 or TRBD2 (5 bases each). The CDR3 DNA is TGTGCCAGCAGCCCCGGATGGGGGACGGTCGCCTACGAGCAGTACTTC. Amino acids: CASSPGWGTVAYEQYF.